The clone carrying this T cell receptor beta chain was counted once. This CDR3 region has 13 residues. Germline CDR1 is MNHEY and CDR2 is SMNVEV (reference sequence). J lost 14 bases, V lost 3 bases, and 7 bases had no gene match. This sample is part of a study of cytomegalovirus exposure and HLA in healthy donors. Produced via immunoSEQ multiplex PCR; TCRdb's table is partial and in-frame only. The table lists about 110,000 clones, 88% of them singletons. The origin of this receptor is a woman younger than 35 in good health and CMV-seronegative. The V and J genes are TRBV27 and TRBJ2-4, with 10 bases that match TRBD2. The material sequenced was PBMCs. The CDR3 coding sequence is TGTGCCAGCAGTTTCTTTCTAGCGGGAGAAAAGTACTTC. Its protein product is CASSFFLAGEKYF.